This T cell receptor (beta chain) was sequenced in a study of cytomegalovirus exposure and HLA in healthy donors. In the study overall: In an earlier analysis, approximately 120 million unique TCR beta sequences were found from some 170 million T cells. Among the roughly 380 donors who were genotyped, approximately 83% fell in the genetic ancestry cluster that is associated with self-reported Caucasian donors. Study results and caveats: In a later analysis, DRB1 alleles had the most associated TCRs; HLA-C alleles the fewest. At a 0.05 false discovery rate, a later analysis found approximately 15,000 TCR beta sequences to be associated with HLA alleles.

Looked up from germline, CDR1 is SEHNR and CDR2 is FQNEAQ (reference sequence). The V segment lost 1 base and the J segment 2 bases; nucleotides outside the gene matches: 2. The CDR3 consists of 15 residues. In regard to this clone: The target antigen is unknown.

The PCR was carried out with 60 Vbeta primers and 13 Jbeta primers. The protocol was immunoSEQ multiplex PCR, while the TCRdb copy is restricted to in-frame clones and leaves out a portion. There are about 250,000 clones in the sample; more than 55% occur only once, and approximately 2.1% lies in the top ten. The chain carries TRBV7-9 and TRBJ2-5; 9 bases align to TRBD2. Sample: PBMCs. This clonotype was obtained from a female donor in good health and CMV-seronegative. The chain's CDR3 is CASSLGLAEQETQYF. CDR3 coding DNA: TGTGCCAGCAGCTTAGGACTAGCGGAACAAGAGACCCAGTACTTC.